These 10 T cell receptor beta chains were all obtained from the same sample, sequenced in a study of regulatory T cells in long-lasting Graves disease. Time point noted: newly diagnosed GD, antithyroid drugs for less than 3 months. Making the TCR library involved RNA that had been extracted from PBMCs. The TCR beta library used iRepertoire HTBI primers with Arm-PCR amplification of CDR3. TCRdb processed the multiplex PCR reads anew with MiXCR; each CDR3 protein has one entry. The sample has about 440,000 distinct CDR3 sequences, 15% seen once. These data were also filed under a second study, of T cells in Graves' hyperthyroidism and ophthalmopathy.

Sample: peripheral blood mononuclear cells (PBMCs), taken at new diagnosis, from a patient treated with antithyroid drugs. The receptors originated from a woman younger than 45 with Graves disease.

This clonotype appeared many times. The chain joins TRBV9 to TRBJ1-2, with TRBD1 matching over 8 bases. Germline trimming cut 2 bases from V and 4 bases from J; bases unmatched to any gene: 7. From germline, CDR1 is SGDLS and CDR2 YYNGEE. CDR3 length: 15 residues. For the CDR3, the DNA is TGTGCCAGCAGCGTCCAGACAGGGGTCCCCTATGGCTACACCTTC. This encodes CASSVQTGVPYGYTF.

This clonotype was detected many times. V gene TRBV11-2 combines with J gene TRBJ2-1; maybe TRBD2 (6 bases). This CDR3 has 15 residues. Trimming stripped 3 bases from V and 5 bases from J, with 14 bases between. Germline-derived CDR1 and CDR2 are SGHAT and FQNNGV. The CDR3 region is CASSLGAGENNEQFF. In nucleotides, the CDR3 is TGTGCCAGCAGCTTGGGAGCGGGTGAGAACAATGAGCAGTTCTTC.

The chain joins TRBV12-3 or TRBV12-4 to TRBJ1-5, with D maybe TRBD1 (6 bases). V lost 5 bases and J lost 6, with 11 bases in between. CDR3 length equals 13 residues. CDR3 DNA: TGTGCCAGCAGTGCGTACAGGGTTCAGCCCCAGCATTTT. Amino acid sequence: CASSAYRVQPQHF.

For this clonotype: At one of its ends the junction is not consistent with the germline gene, which may arise from a read error. This chain joins TRBV9 and TRBJ2-7; 9 bases are shared with TRBD2. This CDR3 region has 18 residues. From germline, CDR1 is SGDLS and CDR2 YYNGEE. The CDR3 here is CAGSVGGFLASGAYEQYF. CDR3 in DNA: TGTGCCGGCAGCGTAGGGGGGTTCCTCGCTAGCGGGGCCTACGAGCAGTACTTC.

This clonotype was seen at least ten times. The CDR3 DNA is TGTGCCAGCAGCTTATCTCCAGGGTACTACGAGCAGTACTTC. Translating gives CASSLSPGYYEQYF. V and J are TRBV7-9 and TRBJ2-7, with D tentatively TRBD1 (5 bases). There are 14 residues in the CDR3. Germline CDR1 reads SEHNR; CDR2 reads FQNEAQ (reference sequence). V lost 2 bases and J lost 3, with 11 bases in between.

This clonotype was observed a few times. A much larger clone differs by one base, so this may be a read error. Because the CDR3 is missing its conserved closing phenylalanine or tryptophan, this is likely a read error. The chain carries TRBV28 and TRBJ2-4; 8 nucleotides align to TRBD2. Germline V lookup: CDR1 MDHEN, CDR2 SYDVKM. Trimming removed 5 bases from V and 1 base from J; junction bases left unmatched: 16. The length of the CDR3 is 19 residues. This CDR3 reads CASSTHSRGTSFAKNIQYV. The CDR3 coding sequence is TGTGCCAGCAGTACCCACAGCCGCGGGACTAGTTTTGCCAAAAACATTCAGTACGTC.

V is TRBV4-2 and J is TRBJ2-1; 7 positions match TRBD2. The V segment lost 0 bases and the J segment 3 bases; nucleotides outside the gene matches: 8. The CDR3 runs to 17 residues. The germline CDR1 and CDR2 sequences are LGHNA and YNFKEQ. The CDR3: CASSQDPPGDYYNEQFF. CDR3 bases: TGTGCCAGCAGCCAAGATCCCCCCGGGGACTACTACAATGAGCAGTTCTTC.

This clonotype has at least ten counts. The chain's CDR3 is CSATGAEGETQYF. The CDR3 coding sequence is TGCAGTGCCACGGGAGCGGAGGGAGAGACCCAGTACTTC. This chain connects TRBV20-1 to TRBJ2-5; TRBD2 might be the D (6 bases). Germline lookup yields CDR1 DFQATT and CDR2 SNEGSKA (reference sequence). The CDR3 spans 13 residues. V shed 6 bases and J shed 4 bases, with 15 bases lying between them.

This clonotype was detected ten times or more. This sequence joins TRBV6-1 and TRBJ2-2; perhaps D is TRBD1 or TRBD2 (5 bases each). Germline values: CDR1 MNHNS, CDR2 SASEGT. The CDR3 has 15 amino acids. V was trimmed by 7 bases and J by 8 bases, leaving 20 bases between them. The CDR3 region has the DNA TGTGCCAGCACTCCTGGGGGAGTAGCTGGTGGGGAGCTGTTTTTT. It translates to CASTPGGVAGGELFF.

This rearrangement joins TRBV4-1 to TRBJ2-3, with TRBD2 as a possible D gene (5 bases). This CDR3 comprises 14 residues. Germline V lookup: CDR1 MGHRA, CDR2 YSYEKL. V lost 3 bases, J lost 5 bases, and 12 bases lay in between. The CDR3 loop reads CASSQGSRGDTQYF. The CDR3 nucleotides read TGCGCCAGCAGCCAGGGGAGTCGAGGAGATACGCAGTATTTT.